These 32 T cell receptor beta chains came from one sample sequenced in a study of blood T cell repertoires in COVID-19. TCRdb's table, derived via immunoSEQ multiplex PCR, lists solely in-frame clones and lacks some. The table records about 240,000 clones, about 85% of them present only once. Sample: peripheral blood. The receptors here all came from a man aged 25 to 40 who had recovered from COVID-19.

CDR3 loop: CASSHTGTGGGEKLFF. In DNA form, the CDR3 reads TGTGCCAGCAGTCACACCGGGACAGGGGGTGGTGAAAAACTGTTTTTT. V and J are TRBV7-9 and TRBJ1-4; TRBD1 matches at 11 bases. V shed 6 bases, J shed 7 bases, and the junction held 10 bases outside the gene matches. The CDR3 consists of 16 residues. From germline, CDR1 is SEHNR and CDR2 FQNEAQ (reference sequence).

The chain is built from TRBV5-5 and TRBJ1-1; D might be TRBD1 (6 bases). The V end lost 3 bases, the J end lost 1 base, and 7 bases lay between the germline ends. The CDR3 extends over 13 amino acids. The germline V gene has CDR1 SGHKS and CDR2 YYEKEE (reference sequence). CDR3 loop: CASSWGQNTEAFF. The CDR3 nucleotides are TGTGCCAGCAGCTGGGGGCAGAACACTGAAGCTTTCTTT.

This clone was counted a single time. Distinct nucleotide sequences in the sample also encode this CDR3. This chain joins TRBV7-9 and TRBJ2-4, with 7 bases identical to TRBD1. CDR1 and CDR2 (germline): SEHNR, FQNEAQ (reference sequence). This CDR3 has 14 amino acids. V shed 4 bases, J shed 8 bases, and the junction held 8 bases outside the gene matches. For the CDR3, the DNA is TGTGCCAGCAGCTCGAACAGGGGTAGAGACATTCAGTACTTC. This encodes CASSSNRGRDIQYF.

The rearrangement uses TRBV18 and TRBJ1-1; TRBD1 matches 7 bases. The CDR3 totals 15 residues. The V gene end was trimmed by 2 bases and the J gene end by 4 bases; junction bases not matched to a gene: 7. The V gene's germline CDR1 is KGHSH and CDR2 LQKENI. Here the CDR3 DNA reads TGTGCCAGCTCACCAGGACAGGAGAGGAGCACTGAAGCTTTCTTT. Translating gives CASSPGQERSTEAFF. Using reference TRBV18 and TRBJ1-1 for the parts outside the CDR3, the full variable domain is NAGVMQNPRHLVRRRGQEARLRCSPMKGHSHVYWYRQLPEEGLKFMVYLQKENIIDESGMPKERFSAEFPKEGPSILRIQQVVRGDSAAYFCASSPGQERSTEAFFGQGTRLTVV.

The rearrangement uses TRBV28 and TRBJ1-3, with unresolved D. The CDR3 spans 15 residues. Germline V gene sequence: CDR1 MDHEN, CDR2 SYDVKM. The V gene lost 2 bases and the J gene lost 5 bases, with 13 bases spanning the gap. Here the CDR3 reads CASSLAVGGRNTIYF. The CDR3 coding sequence is TGTGCCAGCAGTTTAGCGGTAGGCGGGAGAAACACCATATATTTT.

The chain employs TRBV11-2 and TRBJ1-6, with D hard to call. V dropped 1 base and J dropped 4 bases, with 8 bases sitting between them. CDR3 length: 15 residues. Germline V gene lookup returns CDR1 SGHAT and CDR2 FQNNGV. DNA for the CDR3: TGTGCCAGCAGCTTAGCGGCGGATTATAATTCACCCCTCCACTTT. This codes for CASSLAADYNSPLHF.

V gene TRBV6-2 or TRBV6-3 combines with J gene TRBJ1-5, with TRBD1 matching 8 bases. This CDR3 is built from 18 residues. The ends lost 6 bases at V and 1 base at J; junction bases unmatched: 14. CDR1 is MNHEY and CDR2 is SVGEGT in the germline V gene. The CDR3 region is CASSPDRGQVTSNQPQHF. The CDR3 DNA is TGTGCCAGCAGCCCCGACAGGGGACAAGTCACCAGCAATCAGCCCCAGCATTTT.

This clone has just a few counts. The J gene is TRBJ2-2, the V gene TRBV6-2 or TRBV6-3; TRBD1 matches 10 bases. Germline trimming cut 5 bases from V and 7 bases from J; bases unmatched to any gene: 4. This CDR3 has 14 residues. Germline V CDR1 and CDR2: MNHEY, SVGEGT. CDR3 amino acids: CASSGGQGFGELFF. CDR3 nucleotides: TGTGCCAGCAGTGGGGGACAGGGGTTCGGGGAGCTGTTTTTT.

The chain employs TRBV6-5 and TRBJ1-1; 10 nucleotides agree with TRBD1. Trimming at V came to 6 bases and at J to 8 bases, leaving 6 bases not matched to a gene. Germline loops: CDR1 MNHEY, CDR2 SVGAGI. This CDR3 comprises 13 residues. This CDR3 reads CASRPDRGLEAFF. DNA of the CDR3: TGTGCCAGCAGACCCGACAGGGGGCTCGAAGCTTTCTTT.

This clone was counted only a few times. The CDR3 protein is CASRTSGRETQYF. The CDR3 DNA sequence: TGTGCCAGCCGGACTAGCGGTCGGGAGACCCAGTACTTC. V usage is TRBV27 and J usage is TRBJ2-5, with 10 bases lining up with TRBD2. CDR3 length equals 13 residues. With V trimmed by 8 bases and J by 5 bases, 5 bases remained unmatched. Germline CDR1 reads MNHEY; CDR2 reads SMNVEV (reference sequence).

The table lists this clone with a few counts. The chain employs TRBV3-1 (or the pseudogene TRBV3-2) and TRBJ2-7, with D perhaps TRBD1 (8 bases). V lost 1 base, J lost 2 bases, and 21 bases lay in between. The V gene's germline CDR1 is LGHDT and CDR2 YNNKEL (reference sequence). This CDR3 spans 18 amino acids. CDR3 sequence: CASSQGPRNRGGTYEQYF. In DNA form, the CDR3 reads TGTGCCAGCAGCCAAGGTCCACGGAACAGGGGGGGGACCTACGAGCAGTACTTC.

This sequence joins TRBV6-5 and TRBJ2-2; 8 positions agree with TRBD2. After removal of 7 bases from V and 6 bases from J, the junction contained 7 bases not matched to a gene. This CDR3 is built from 14 residues. Germline-derived CDR1 and CDR2 are MNHEY and SVGAGI. CDR3 sequence: CASTRGALPGELFF. The CDR3 coding sequence is TGTGCCAGCACGCGGGGGGCCCTTCCCGGGGAGCTGTTTTTT.

The chain uses TRBV7-8 and TRBJ1-1; D call uncertain. The CDR3 runs to 13 residues. The V gene's germline CDR1 is SGHVS and CDR2 FQNEAQ. V lost 5 bases to trimming and J lost 4 bases, with 11 bases between them. The CDR3 DNA follows: TGTGCCAGCAGCACCCAGTTTCCCACTGAAGCTTTCTTT. This codes for CASSTQFPTEAFF.

This clone was counted between two and nine times. The rearrangement joins TRBV7-8 to TRBJ1-1, with 7 bases fitting TRBD1. The CDR3 has 16 residues. Germline CDR1 and CDR2: SGHVS and FQNEAQ. The V segment lost 2 bases and the J segment 1 base; nucleotides outside the gene matches: 7. The CDR3 loop is CASSLSSRGKNTEAFF. For the CDR3, the DNA is TGTGCCAGCAGCTTATCAAGCAGGGGGAAGAACACTGAAGCTTTCTTT.

V gene TRBV5-1 combines with J gene TRBJ2-3, with 8 positions matching TRBD2. Trimming at V came to 0 bases and at J to 5 bases, leaving 5 bases not matched to a gene. Germline V lookup: CDR1 SGHRS, CDR2 YFSETQ. The CDR3 extends over 15 amino acids. CDR3: CASSLDGGAGDTQYF. CDR3 sequence (DNA): TGCGCCAGCAGCTTGGACGGGGGGGCTGGAGATACGCAGTATTTT. The variable domain in full, with the rest retrieved from reference TRBV5-1 and TRBJ2-3, is KAGVTQTPRYLIKTRGQQVTLSCSPISGHRSVSWYQQTPGQGLQFLFEYFSETQRNKGNFPGRFSGRQFSNSRSEMNVSTLELGDSALYLCASSLDGGAGDTQYFGPGTRLTVL.

The chain is built from TRBV4-2 and TRBJ2-3; 9 bases are shared with TRBD2. Germline V CDR1 and CDR2: LGHNA, YNFKEQ. CDR3 length: 16 residues. V gave up 4 bases and J gave up 5 bases; unmatched junction bases: 10. The CDR3 sequence is CASSPSLGGGGDTQYF. The DNA of the CDR3 is TGTGCCAGCAGCCCATCCCTCGGCGGGGGGGGAGATACGCAGTATTTT.

The J gene is TRBJ1-1, the V gene TRBV11-2, with D maybe TRBD1 (6 bases). The CDR3 sequence is 15 residues long. The V gene's germline CDR1 is SGHAT and CDR2 FQNNGV. Trimming left V 2 bases short and J 5 bases short, with 15 bases between. CDR3 in DNA: TGTGCCAGCAGCTTACGGGGGGCCTTTGGAACTGAAGCTTTCTTT. This gives the protein CASSLRGAFGTEAFF. Filled out from reference TRBV11-2 and TRBJ1-1, the complete variable domain reads EAGVAQSPRYKIIEKRQSVAFWCNPISGHATLYWYQQILGQGPKLLIQFQNNGVVDDSQLPKDRFSAERLKGVDSTLKIQPAKLEDSAVYLCASSLRGAFGTEAFFGQGTRLTVV.

This chain uses TRBV2 with TRBJ1-4, with unresolved D. Germline V gene sequence: CDR1 SNHLY, CDR2 FYNNEI. The V end lost 2 bases, the J end lost 2 bases, and 9 bases lay between the germline ends. The CDR3 totals 15 residues. The CDR3 protein is CASSETGSTNEKLFF. In DNA form, the CDR3 reads TGTGCCAGCAGTGAAACCGGGAGCACTAATGAAAAACTGTTTTTT.

The gene calls are TRBV5-1 and TRBJ1-5; TRBD1 aligns across 7 bases. The CDR3 covers 16 residues. Germline-derived CDR1 and CDR2 are SGHRS and YFSETQ. V lost 5 bases, J lost 0 bases, and 8 bases stayed unmatched. Written as DNA, the CDR3 is TGCGCCAGCAGTCACCGGACAGGACATAGCAATCAGCCCCAGCATTTT. Its protein product is CASSHRTGHSNQPQHF.

The chain couples TRBV5-6 to TRBJ2-7, with TRBD1 identical over 7 bases. With V trimmed by 3 bases and J by 6 bases, 0 bases remained unmatched. Germline CDR1 and CDR2: SGHDT and YYEEEE. The length of the CDR3 is 11 residues. The CDR3 protein is CASSSGGEQYF. The CDR3 coding sequence is TGTGCCAGCAGCTCAGGGGGCGAGCAGTACTTC.

This chain joins TRBV18 and TRBJ2-7, with 7 bases identical to TRBD1. The CDR3 contains 15 residues. V was pared by 4 bases and J by 2 bases, with 8 bases of the junction left unmatched. Germline lookup yields CDR1 KGHSH and CDR2 LQKENI. The CDR3 nucleotides read TGTGCCAGCTCACGGACCCCCGGGACAGCCTACGAGCAGTACTTC. This gives the protein CASSRTPGTAYEQYF.

The chain has TRBV12-5 and TRBJ2-1, with D possibly being TRBD1 (7 bases). Trimming shortened V by 3 bases and J by 5 bases, and 11 bases separated the two germline ends. The CDR3 runs 14 residues. Germline loops: CDR1 LGHNT, CDR2 FRNRAP. The DNA of the CDR3 is TGTGCTAGTGGTTTTGGCGGGACAGACAATGAGCAGTTCTTC. Protein sequence: CASGFGGTDNEQFF.

This clone was picked up one time. The J gene is TRBJ2-3, the V gene TRBV3-1 (or the pseudogene TRBV3-2); 10 bases map to TRBD2. The CDR3 sequence is 17 residues long. Germline assignment: CDR1 LGHDT and CDR2 YNNKEL (reference sequence). The junction had 11 bases not matched to a gene; V was cut back by 2 bases and J by 6 bases. CDR3 bases: TGTGCCAGCAGCCAACGTTTAGTGGGACTAGCGATGGATACGCAGTATTTT. Translating it yields CASSQRLVGLAMDTQYF.

The chain links TRBV10-1 to TRBJ2-4, with 7 bases lining up with TRBD2. V shed 5 bases, J shed 0 bases, and the junction held 10 bases outside the gene matches. Germline CDR1 reads WNHNN; CDR2 reads SYGVQD (reference sequence). The CDR3 has 17 residues. The CDR3, as DNA: TGCGCCAGCAGTATTCGGGGGGAACAGCTAGCCAAAAACATTCAGTACTTC. The encoded protein is CASSIRGEQLAKNIQYF.

This chain links TRBV28 with TRBJ2-5, with D perhaps matching TRBD1 (5 bases). The germline V gene has CDR1 MDHEN and CDR2 SYDVKM. This CDR3 contains 12 residues. The V end lost 6 bases, the J end lost 0 bases, and 5 bases lay between the germline ends. Here the CDR3 DNA reads TGTGCCAGCAGGACAGACCAAGAGACCCAGTACTTC. Translated: CASRTDQETQYF.

This clone was detected only once. The chain recombines TRBV11-2 with TRBJ1-1; D is unresolved. The ends were cut back, 5 bases at V and 4 bases at J, with 11 bases in the middle. Germline assignment: CDR1 SGHAT and CDR2 FQNNGV. The CDR3 runs 13 residues. The CDR3 DNA reads TGTGCCAGCAGCGTCCAAGCGCGCACTGAAGCTTTCTTT. Protein: CASSVQARTEAFF. Variable domain in full (rest from reference TRBV11-2 and TRBJ1-1): EAGVAQSPRYKIIEKRQSVAFWCNPISGHATLYWYQQILGQGPKLLIQFQNNGVVDDSQLPKDRFSAERLKGVDSTLKIQPAKLEDSAVYLCASSVQARTEAFFGQGTRLTVV.

This chain connects TRBV19 to TRBJ1-2, with TRBD1 as a possible D gene (6 bases). The CDR3 length is 14 residues. Germline CDR1 and CDR2: LNHDA and SQIVND (reference sequence). Trimming removed 1 base at V and 1 base at J, with 7 bases between. CDR3 residues: CASSIGTVNYGYTF. In nucleotides, the CDR3 is TGTGCCAGTAGTATAGGGACAGTTAACTATGGCTACACCTTC.

V gene TRBV4-2 combines with J gene TRBJ2-3; 14 bases fit TRBD2. This CDR3 region has 17 residues. Per germline, CDR1 LGHNA and CDR2 YNFKEQ. The V gene end was trimmed by 5 bases and the J gene end by 4 bases; junction bases not matched to a gene: 8. In nucleotides, the CDR3 is TGTGCCAGCAGCAAGACTAGCGGGGGGGCAAGTGCAGATACGCAGTATTTT. Translating it yields CASSKTSGGASADTQYF.

The J gene is TRBJ2-7, the V gene TRBV27; tentatively, D is TRBD1 (5 bases). The CDR3 loop spans 12 amino acids. Per the germline V gene, CDR1 is MNHEY and CDR2 is SMNVEV (reference sequence). V was cut by 8 bases and J by 3 bases, with 11 bases left in between. The CDR3 is CASGNQGYEQYF. CDR3 bases: TGTGCCAGCGGAAATCAGGGCTACGAGCAGTACTTC.

The chain links TRBV10-3 to TRBJ1-3; possible D gene TRBD1, 6 bases. Germline V gene lookup returns CDR1 ENHRY and CDR2 SYGVKD. This CDR3 spans 18 amino acids. V lost 3 bases to trimming and J lost 1 base, with 19 bases between them. The CDR3 here is CAISEPGLGGRSGNTIYF. The CDR3 DNA follows: TGTGCCATCAGTGAACCGGGTCTAGGGGGTCGTTCTGGAAACACCATATATTTT.

This clone turned up a few times. CDR3 amino acids: CASSQESRGHRQPQHF. CDR3 DNA sequence: TGCGCCAGCAGCCAAGAATCCAGGGGGCACCGTCAGCCCCAGCATTTT. The genes are TRBV4-1 and TRBJ1-5; TRBD1 agrees at 8 bases. The CDR3 is made up of 16 amino acids. With 0 bases clipped from V and 6 bases from J, the junction kept 7 bases outside the gene matches. Germline CDR1 and CDR2: MGHRA and YSYEKL.

The V and J genes are TRBV5-1 and TRBJ1-2; TRBD1 aligns across 7 bases. The V gene's germline CDR1 is SGHRS and CDR2 YFSETQ. The CDR3 is made up of 14 amino acids. With V trimmed by 6 bases and J by 7 bases, 12 bases remained unmatched. The CDR3 DNA follows: TGCGCCAGCATCGGTGTAGGAGGGGGCGGTGGCTACACCTTC. Translated: CASIGVGGGGGYTF.